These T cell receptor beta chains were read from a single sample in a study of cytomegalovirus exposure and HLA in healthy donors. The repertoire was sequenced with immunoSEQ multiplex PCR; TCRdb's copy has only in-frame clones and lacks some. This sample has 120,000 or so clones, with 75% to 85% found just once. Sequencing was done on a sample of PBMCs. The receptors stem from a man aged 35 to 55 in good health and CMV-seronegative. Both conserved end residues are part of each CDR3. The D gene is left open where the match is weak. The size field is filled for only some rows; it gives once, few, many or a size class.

CASSKGGTGELFF	TGTGCCAGCAGCAAAGGGGGTACCGGGGAGCTGTTTTTT	.	TRBV7-7	TRBJ2-2	.
CASSLGDRGNTIYF	TGCGCCAGCAGCTTGGGAGACAGAGGAAACACCATATATTTT	.	TRBV5-1	TRBJ1-3	.
CASHRPGQDKETQYF	TGTGCCAGCCACCGCCCGGGACAAGATAAGGAGACCCAGTACTTC	.	TRBV5-4	TRBJ2-5	.
CASSLSPGQGDYGYTF	TGCGCCAGCAGCCTATCCCCCGGACAGGGGGACTATGGCTACACCTTC	TRBD1	TRBV5-1	TRBJ1-2	.
CSARWVGDWNTGELFF	TGCAGCGCCCGGTGGGTTGGTGACTGGAACACCGGGGAGCTGTTTTTT	.	TRBV29-1	TRBJ2-2	.
CASKRGGNTEAFF	TGTGCCAGCAAACGCGGCGGGAACACTGAAGCTTTCTTT	.	TRBV2	TRBJ1-1	.
CASSQDEAEANGLTF	TGCGCCAGCAGCCAAGATGAAGCGGAGGCCAACGGCCTGACTTTC	.	TRBV4-1	TRBJ2-6	.
CAWSPSGVGSPLHF	TGTGCCTGGAGTCCGTCAGGGGTAGGTTCACCCCTCCACTTT	.	TRBV30	TRBJ1-6	.
CAWRSYGYTF	TGTGCCTGGAGATCGTATGGCTACACCTTC	.	TRBV30	TRBJ1-2	.
CASSLSPNYGYTF	TGTGCCAGCAGCTTAAGCCCTAACTATGGCTACACCTTC	.	TRBV7-2	TRBJ1-2	.
CASSAHVTGTGLSPLHF	TGTGCCAGTAGTGCGCACGTAACCGGGACAGGACTTTCACCCCTCCACTTT	TRBD1	TRBV19	TRBJ1-6	.
CASSLTQGFGELFF	TGTGCCAGCAGCCTAACCCAGGGGTTCGGGGAGCTGTTTTTT	.	TRBV7-6	TRBJ2-2	once
CASTVAGGPKYNEQFF	TGTGCCAGCACGGTAGCGGGGGGGCCAAAATACAATGAGCAGTTCTTC	TRBD2	TRBV18	TRBJ2-1	.
CASSLTVKYEQYF	TGTGCCAGCAGCTTGACAGTGAAATACGAGCAGTACTTC	.	TRBV5-6	TRBJ2-7	.
CASSPDRLRATFF	TGTGCCAGCAGTCCCGACAGGCTCCGAGCGACTTTCTTT	.	TRBV6-6	TRBJ1-1	few
CASSGTGRDRGAFF	TGTGCCAGCAGTGGTACAGGGAGGGACCGCGGGGCTTTCTTT	.	TRBV6-1	TRBJ1-1	.
CASSSTSGVYEQYF	TGTGCCAGCTCCTCGACTAGCGGGGTCTACGAGCAGTACTTC	TRBD2	TRBV7-9	TRBJ2-7	.
CASSLDRGKVLAGGSTDTQYF	TGTGCCAGCAGCTTAGATCGGGGGAAGGTACTAGCGGGAGGCTCCACAGATACGCAGTATTTT	TRBD2	TRBV7-6	TRBJ2-3	.